The 3 T cell receptor beta chains below come from one sample, sequenced in a study of type 1 and type 2 diabetes patients. Genomic DNA was the PCR template. A primer set of 30 forward and 13 reverse primers amplified the CDR3. TCRdb ran MiXCR on the multiplex PCR reads and lists one entry per CDR3 protein. The table has fewer than 300,000 distinct CDR3 sequences, around 47% seen once; the top ten hold approximately 13%. Sequencing was carried out using peripheral blood mononuclear cells (PBMCs). The receptors here all came from a man between 18 and 35 years old with type 2 diabetes.

Many counts were recorded for this clonotype. V is TRBV2 and J is TRBJ2-3; TRBD1 matches at 10 bases. V gave up 11 bases and J gave up 4 bases; unmatched junction bases: 9. From germline, CDR1 is SNHLY and CDR2 FYNNEI. The CDR3 consists of 14 residues. The CDR3 coding sequence is TGTGCCTCCTCCCTGACAGGGGGCGCAGATACGCAGTATTTT. Its translation: CASSLTGGADTQYF.

This rearrangement joins TRBV2 to TRBJ1-2; TRBD1 aligns across 7 bases. The CDR3 loop spans 14 amino acids. The J segment lost 4 bases and the V segment lost 7 bases, leaving 9 bases of the junction unmatched. The germline V gene has CDR1 SNHLY and CDR2 FYNNEI. The CDR3 nucleotides read TGTGCCAGCACCGACGGGACAGTCATCTATGGCTACACCTTC. Protein product: CASTDGTVIYGYTF.

The gene calls are TRBV27 and TRBJ1-6; TRBD1 might be the D (5 bases). The CDR3 extends over 15 amino acids. Germline values: CDR1 MNHEY, CDR2 SMNVEV (reference sequence). Trimming pared 5 bases from V and 7 bases from J, leaving 15 bases between. CDR3: CASSLAAGSNSPLHF. DNA of the CDR3: TGTGCCAGCAGTCTGGCGGCAGGGAGCAATTCACCCCTCCACTTT.